The sequence of this T cell receptor (beta chain) was determined in a study of CD8+ T cells in alopecia areata. The treatment denotes: oral pan-JAK inhibitor, 5-10 mg twice daily. This clone was detected a few times. The antigen remains undetermined. Study-wide points: In scalp and blood during tofacitinib, many expanded lesional clones persisted. Under tofacitinib, fewer expanded CD8+ clones appeared among the top 100 scalp clones.

Extracted from the samples, RNA was reverse transcribed into cDNA to serve as the sequencing template. Repertoires were generated with immunoSEQ multiplex PCR, while TCRdb's copy carries only in-frame clones and drops some. Here the sample spans roughly 200,000 clones, roughly 40% being singletons. From germline, CDR1 is SQVTM and CDR2 ANQGSEA. This CDR3 contains 13 residues. Trimming removed 6 bases from V and 0 bases from J; junction bases left unmatched: 5. The clonotype comes from a human donor with alopecia areata. This chain connects TRBV29-1 to TRBJ2-7; 7 bases map to TRBD1. The sequences come from CD4+ T cells sorted from blood, collected at roughly week 38, from a patient treated with tofacitinib. The chain's CDR3 is CSVEGANSYEQYF. The CDR3 DNA is TGCAGCGTCGAGGGGGCGAACTCCTACGAGCAGTACTTC.